The 31 T cell receptor beta chains given below trace back to one sample, sequenced in a study of graft-versus-host responses after intestinal transplantation (dated by TCRdb to about 2021). The time point label corresponds to: cells obtained before transplantation from donor or recipient. These receptors' targets are unknown. Library preparation was by the immunoSEQ multiplex PCR assay. In its TCRdb copy, this immuneACCESS table keeps in-frame sequences only and misses some clones. Where compared with another copy, unresolved V genes explain less than half of these, and the others have no known cause. This sample holds 93,000 or so clones; roughly 93% were observed only once. More than 0.95% of the sample belongs to the ten largest clones. The sample in question was unstimulated CD8+ T cells sorted from spleen or lymph node cells, obtained before intestinal transplant. These receptors were taken from a human donor who received an intestinal transplant.

This clone showed up just once. The chain has TRBV2 and TRBJ1-1, with no clear D. V lost 2 bases to trimming and J lost 3 bases, with 7 bases between them. The CDR3 runs to 13 residues. In germline, CDR1 is SNHLY, CDR2 FYNNEI. CDR3 in DNA: TGTGCCAGCAGTGAAAGTGGGGACACTGAAGCTTTCTTT. As protein: CASSESGDTEAFF.

This clone came up once. This sequence joins TRBV9 and TRBJ1-3, with 8 bases fitting TRBD1. This CDR3 is built from 17 residues. Germline trimming cut 4 bases from V and 3 bases from J; bases unmatched to any gene: 12. CDR1 and CDR2 from the germline V gene are SGDLS and YYNGEE. CDR3 residues: CASSTNDRGSSGNTIYF. The DNA of the CDR3 is TGTGCCAGCAGCACCAACGACAGGGGTTCTAGTGGAAACACCATATATTTT.

This chain links TRBV4-1 with TRBJ1-4, with D hard to call. Trimming stripped 0 bases from V and 5 bases from J, with 4 bases between. This CDR3 has 13 residues. Looked up from germline, CDR1 is MGHRA and CDR2 is YSYEKL. The CDR3 nucleotides read TGCGCCAGCAGCCAAGACAGGAATGAAAAACTGTTTTTT. Amino acids: CASSQDRNEKLFF.

In this sample, this clone turned up a few times. The rearrangement joins TRBV7-2 to TRBJ2-1; 9 bases map to TRBD2. The V gene end was trimmed by 6 bases and the J gene end by 5 bases; junction bases not matched to a gene: 5. The CDR3 has 14 residues. CDR1 is SGHTA and CDR2 is FQGNSA in the germline V gene. CDR3 in amino acids: CASRASGENNEQFF. The DNA of the CDR3 is TGTGCCAGCAGGGCTAGCGGGGAGAACAATGAGCAGTTCTTC.

The rearrangement joins TRBV6-1 to TRBJ2-7; no clear D gene. The CDR3 contains 14 residues. Trimming removed 0 bases from V and 0 bases from J, with 6 bases in between. The germline gives CDR1 MNHNS, CDR2 SASEGT. In nucleotides, the CDR3 is TGTGCCAGCAGTGAAGCGGTAGCCTCCTACGAGCAGTACTTC. It translates to CASSEAVASYEQYF.

This clone was counted between two and nine times. The chain is built from TRBV19 and TRBJ1-2; D uncertain. Deletions cut 3 bases from V and 6 bases from J, with 5 bases between. CDR3 length equals 11 residues. Germline loops: CDR1 LNHDA, CDR2 SQIVND (reference sequence). This chain's CDR3 is CASSMGDGYTF. The CDR3, as DNA: TGTGCCAGTAGTATGGGAGATGGCTACACCTTC.

The chain combines TRBV7-8 with TRBJ2-5; the D call may be TRBD1 or TRBD2 (5 bases each). The CDR3 is 15 amino acids. Trimming pared 2 bases from V and 2 bases from J, leaving 12 bases between. Germline V CDR1 and CDR2: SGHVS, FQNEAQ. The CDR3 loop reads CASSLFLGVQETQYF. The CDR3 DNA reads TGTGCCAGCAGCTTATTCTTGGGGGTACAAGAGACCCAGTACTTC.

This clone was observed a single time. The chain couples TRBV2 to TRBJ1-2; 9 nucleotides agree with TRBD1. The junction had 6 bases not matched to a gene; V was cut back by 8 bases and J by 8 bases. The CDR3 sequence is 12 residues long. Germline values: CDR1 SNHLY, CDR2 FYNNEI. The CDR3 bases are TGTGCCAGCTTACAGGGGGCGTTGGGCTACACCTTC. Translated, it gives CASLQGALGYTF.

This chain uses TRBV19 with TRBJ2-7, with D uncertain. V was clipped by 5 bases and J by 6 bases, with 8 bases between them. The CDR3 is 11 residues long. Germline CDR1 is LNHDA and CDR2 is SQIVND (reference sequence). CDR3 sequence reads: CASSFGVEQYF. The CDR3 DNA sequence: TGTGCCAGTAGTTTTGGGGTCGAGCAGTACTTC.

This clone was counted a single time. This chain links TRBV7-8 with TRBJ2-2, with D unresolved. The germline V and J ends were trimmed by 5 bases and 4 bases, with 8 bases remaining between them. Germline V gives CDR1 SGHVS, CDR2 FQNEAQ. CDR3 length: 13 residues. CDR3 bases: TGTGCCAGCAGCCCCGGTTTCACCGGGGAGCTGTTTTTT. Amino acid sequence: CASSPGFTGELFF.

The V gene is TRBV21-1, the J gene TRBJ2-1; the tabulated D call, TRBD2, remains unverified against the DNA. TRBV21-1 is described as a pseudogene. This CDR3 is 20 amino acids long. CDR3 residues: CASSKGGRLAGLKGIDEQFF. The CDR3 region has the DNA TGTGCCAGCAGCAAAGGGGGGAGACTAGCGGGGTTAAAGGGAATCGATGAGCAGTTCTTC.

The chain recombines TRBV7-9 with TRBJ1-1; 9 bases are shared with TRBD1. Trimming removed 5 bases from V and 10 bases from J; junction bases left unmatched: 8. The germline CDR1 and CDR2 sequences are SEHNR and FQNEAQ (reference sequence). The CDR3 loop spans 13 amino acids. CDR3 amino acids: CASSTRQGGAAFF. Here the CDR3 DNA reads TGTGCCAGCAGCACCCGACAGGGGGGTGCAGCTTTCTTT.

The chain is built from TRBV19 and TRBJ1-2; tentatively, D is TRBD1 (5 bases). The CDR3 loop spans 15 amino acids. Germline lookup yields CDR1 LNHDA and CDR2 SQIVND (reference sequence). Trimming took 0 bases from V and 5 from J, leaving 13 bases between them. The CDR3 protein is CASSIDHGGVYGYTF. The CDR3 DNA reads TGTGCCAGTAGTATAGATCATGGAGGGGTTTATGGCTACACCTTC.

J is TRBJ2-2 and V is TRBV5-6, with 10 nucleotides matching TRBD2. The germline CDR1 and CDR2 sequences are SGHDT and YYEEEE. CDR3 length: 16 amino acids. Germline trimming cut 3 bases from V and 4 bases from J; bases unmatched to any gene: 6. The CDR3 region is CASSSGLADPTGELFF. CDR3 coding DNA: TGTGCCAGCAGCTCCGGACTAGCGGATCCCACCGGGGAGCTGTTTTTT.

The rearrangement joins TRBV7-9 to TRBJ1-1; D is unclear. The length of the CDR3 is 13 residues. V lost 5 bases and J 4 bases, leaving 11 bases between the germline ends. Germline CDR1 and CDR2: SEHNR and FQNEAQ (reference sequence). CDR3 amino acids: CASSALLSTEAFF. The CDR3, as DNA: TGTGCCAGCAGCGCCCTCTTGAGCACTGAAGCTTTCTTT.

The rearrangement joins TRBV6-5 to TRBJ2-2; D unresolved. This CDR3 spans 16 amino acids. The germline CDR1 and CDR2 sequences are MNHEY and SVGAGI. The ends were cut back, 3 bases at V and 0 bases at J, with 11 bases in the middle. The CDR3 is CASSYDVPANTGELFF. The CDR3 DNA follows: TGTGCCAGCAGTTATGATGTACCCGCGAACACCGGGGAGCTGTTTTTT.

The J gene is TRBJ1-1, the V gene TRBV15; D gene uncertain. Germline values: CDR1 LNHNV, CDR2 YYDKDF (reference sequence). The CDR3 spans 13 residues. Trimming removed 7 bases at V and 4 bases at J, with 13 bases between. CDR3 region: CATTRRGTTEAFF. CDR3 in DNA: TGTGCCACCACCCGACGGGGAACCACTGAAGCTTTCTTT.

The chain's CDR3 is CASSSTGSGNTIYF. Written as DNA, the CDR3 is TGTGCCAGCAGTTCCACAGGCTCTGGAAACACCATATATTTT. This chain links TRBV27 with TRBJ1-3; D may be TRBD1 (5 bases). V was cut by 4 bases and J by 0 bases, with 7 bases left in between. The CDR3 runs to 14 residues. Germline V lookup: CDR1 MNHEY, CDR2 SMNVEV (reference sequence).

This clone was observed a few times. In nucleotides, the CDR3 is TGTGCCAGCAGTTACGGGGGAACAGGAATGAACACTGAAGCTTTCTTT. It encodes CASSYGGTGMNTEAFF. The chain recombines TRBV6-6 with TRBJ1-1, with a tentative D call TRBD1 (5 bases). V lost 2 bases, J lost 0 bases, and 13 bases lay in between. Germline V gene data show CDR1 as MNHNY and CDR2 as SVGAGI (reference sequence). This CDR3 has 16 residues.

This chain joins TRBV4-1 and TRBJ2-1; 9 bases map to TRBD1. With V trimmed by 0 bases and J by 6 bases, 6 bases remained unmatched. The CDR3 spans 16 residues. Germline V gene data show CDR1 as MGHRA and CDR2 as YSYEKL. CDR3 DNA: TGCGCCAGCAGCCAAGAAGACGGGACAGGGTTCAATGAGCAGTTCTTC. Translation gives CASSQEDGTGFNEQFF.

The chain is built from TRBV13 and TRBJ2-7; either TRBD1 or TRBD2 may fit D (5 bases each). Germline assignment: CDR1 PRHDT and CDR2 FYEKMQ (reference sequence). V was shortened by 0 bases and J by 6 bases, with 12 bases between the two germline ends. The CDR3 totals 14 residues. This CDR3 is CASSLGGEPREQYF. The CDR3 DNA sequence: TGTGCCAGCAGCTTAGGGGGGGAACCCCGCGAGCAGTACTTC.

The genes are TRBV6-1 and TRBJ2-1, with 10 bases identical to TRBD2. The junction had 10 bases not matched to a gene; V was cut back by 4 bases and J by 7 bases. CDR1 and CDR2 from the germline V gene are MNHNS and SASEGT. The CDR3 consists of 16 residues. In DNA, the CDR3 is TGTGCCAGCAGTGTAGCGACTAGCGGGCATAAGAATGAGCAGTTCTTC. As protein: CASSVATSGHKNEQFF.

The genes are TRBV7-8 and TRBJ1-2; D unresolved. Trimming shortened V by 4 bases and J by 5 bases, and 8 bases separated the two germline ends. CDR1 is SGHVS and CDR2 is FQNEAQ in the germline V gene. The CDR3 contains 12 residues. The CDR3 sequence: CASSSGWYGYTF. In DNA, the CDR3 is TGTGCCAGCAGCTCGGGGTGGTATGGCTACACCTTC. Variable domain in full (rest from reference TRBV7-8 and TRBJ1-2): GAGVSQSPRYKVAKRGQDVALRCDPISGHVSLFWYQQALGQGPEFLTYFQNEAQLDKSGLPSDRFFAERPEGSVSTLKIQRTQQEDSAVYLCASSSGWYGYTFGSGTRLTVV.

This clone came up once. This chain's CDR3 is CASPRRASGGNEQFF. DNA for the CDR3: TGTGCCAGCCCCCGGAGGGCTAGCGGGGGCAATGAGCAGTTCTTC. The chain joins TRBV5-4 to TRBJ2-1; 10 nucleotides match TRBD2. Germline trimming cut 7 bases from V and 6 bases from J; bases unmatched to any gene: 10. Germline V gene sequence: CDR1 SGHNT, CDR2 YYREEE (reference sequence). This CDR3 is built from 15 residues.

The V gene is TRBV15, the J gene TRBJ2-5; D unclear. The germline V gene encodes CDR1 LNHNV and CDR2 YYDKDF (reference sequence). The CDR3 consists of 17 residues. Trimming pared 2 bases from V and 0 bases from J, leaving 16 bases between. DNA for the CDR3: TGTGCCACCAGCAGAATAGCTTACCGTCCTAACCAAGAGACCCAGTACTTC. Its translation: CATSRIAYRPNQETQYF.

The chain combines TRBV27 with TRBJ2-2; 8 bases align to TRBD1. Looked up from germline, CDR1 is MNHEY and CDR2 is SMNVEV (reference sequence). The CDR3 has 14 amino acids. V dropped 3 bases and J dropped 5; count of bases not matched to a gene: 2. The CDR3 coding sequence is TGTGCCAGCAGTTTGACAGGGGTTACCGGGGAGCTGTTTTTT. Translated, it gives CASSLTGVTGELFF.

The V call is TRBV4-1, the J call TRBJ2-7; maybe TRBD2 (6 bases). V gave up 3 bases and J gave up 9 bases, with 9 bases separating them. The germline V gene encodes CDR1 MGHRA and CDR2 YSYEKL. This CDR3 has 11 amino acids. The CDR3 here is CASSHRDSQYF. DNA of the CDR3: TGCGCCAGCAGCCACCGGGACTCGCAGTACTTC.

The chain carries TRBV9 and TRBJ2-1; TRBD2 agrees at 11 bases. The CDR3 spans 15 residues. Germline-derived CDR1 and CDR2 are SGDLS and YYNGEE. V lost 0 bases, J lost 10 bases, and 6 bases stayed unmatched. CDR3 protein: CASSVVAGGPNEQFF. CDR3 DNA: TGTGCCAGCAGCGTAGTAGCGGGGGGGCCTAACGAGCAGTTCTTC.

The genes are TRBV13 and TRBJ2-1; the D is unclear. This CDR3 is 11 amino acids long. Trimming cost V 3 bases and J 8 bases, with 5 bases left between them. In germline, CDR1 is PRHDT, CDR2 FYEKMQ (reference sequence). The DNA for the CDR3 is TGTGCCAGCAGCTTGGGGTATGAGCAGTTCTTC. This sequence encodes CASSLGYEQFF.

The CDR3 nucleotides read TGTGCCAGCAGCCGAACAGGGTCAGATACGCAGTATTTT. It codes for CASSRTGSDTQYF. The chain recombines TRBV4-2 with TRBJ2-3; D is possibly TRBD1 (6 bases). The germline CDR1 and CDR2 sequences are LGHNA and YNFKEQ. The CDR3 runs 13 residues. The V end was cut by 4 bases, the J end by 4 bases, with 9 bases between.

V usage is TRBV2 and J usage is TRBJ2-1; D remains unclear. The CDR3 is 12 amino acids. Per the germline V gene, CDR1 is SNHLY and CDR2 is FYNNEI. V shed 7 bases and J shed 7 bases, with 11 bases lying between them. The CDR3 region is CASMKGGNEQFF. Written as DNA, the CDR3 is TGTGCCAGCATGAAGGGTGGGAATGAGCAGTTCTTC. The full variable domain, its missing parts supplied by reference TRBV2 and TRBJ2-1, is EPEVTQTPSHQVTQMGQEVILRCVPISNHLYFYWYRQILGQKVEFLVSFYNNEISEKSEIFDDQFSVERPDGSNFTLKIRSTKLEDSAMYFCASMKGGNEQFFGPGTRLTVL.